A selection of T cell receptor beta chains follows, all from one sample in a study of T cell responses to AZD1222 COVID-19 vaccine. Sequenced by immunoSEQ multiplex PCR; TCRdb stores in-frame clones only, minus some. The table has 130,000 to 150,000 clones, 88% seen once. The sequences come from peripheral blood, collected on day 0 of AZD1222 vaccination. The source is an adult in good health. The CDR3 runs from the conserved cysteine through the conserved F or W. The D gene is left open where the match is weak. Part of the rows lack a size; the others show once, few, many or a class for expanded clones.

j_call,clone_size,d_call,v_call,cdr3_aa,cdr3_nt
TRBJ1-4,-,-,TRBV6-5,CASRPDVATNEKLFF,TGTGCCAGCAGGCCGGATGTTGCAACTAATGAAAAACTGTTTTTT
TRBJ1-1,-,-,TRBV19,CASNTQALNTEAFF,TGTGCCAGTAACACCCAGGCCTTGAACACTGAAGCTTTCTTT
TRBJ2-5,-,TRBD2,TRBV19,CASGTSVQETQYF,TGTGCCAGTGGGACTAGCGTTCAAGAGACCCAGTACTTC
TRBJ2-2,-,TRBD2,TRBV24-1,CATSDAGGDTGELFF,TGTGCCACCAGTGATGCCGGGGGGGACACCGGGGAGCTGTTTTTT
TRBJ1-2,-,TRBD1,TRBV28,CASSATGQGDGYTF,TGTGCCAGTTCAGCGACGGGACAGGGAGATGGCTACACCTTC
TRBJ1-4,-,-,TRBV7-7,CASSHTSVAATNEKLFF,TGTGCCAGCAGCCACACGTCGGTGGCAGCAACTAATGAAAAACTGTTTTTT
TRBJ2-7,few,TRBD2,TRBV7-2,CASSLGTSPSYEQYF,TGTGCCAGCAGCTTAGGGACTAGCCCTTCCTACGAGCAGTACTTC
TRBJ2-3,-,TRBD1,TRBV28,CASGQGVPDTQYF,TGTGCCAGTGGACAGGGCGTCCCAGATACGCAGTATTTT
TRBJ2-3,-,-,TRBV19,CASSIGGFAGTDTQYF,TGTGCCAGTAGTATAGGGGGGTTTGCAGGCACAGATACGCAGTATTTT
TRBJ2-1,-,TRBD1,TRBV4-3,CASSQPGQGLYEQFF,TGCGCCAGCAGCCAGCCGGGACAGGGGTTGTACGAGCAGTTCTTC
TRBJ2-6,few,-,TRBV2,CARGGGAGANVLTF,TGTGCCCGCGGAGGGGGGGCTGGGGCCAACGTCCTGACTTTC
TRBJ2-2,-,-,TRBV3-1/TRBV3-2,CASSHRQGRVTGELFF,TGTGCCAGCAGCCACCGACAGGGGAGGGTCACCGGGGAGCTGTTTTTT